Listed below are T cell receptor beta chains from one sample, sequenced in a study. Each CDR3 protein gets one entry after TCRdb re-called the RT-PCR reads with MiXCR. The sample shows hundreds of thousands of distinct CDR3 sequences, around 14% of them seen only once. Sequenced sample: memory CD4+ T cells from blood. These receptors were taken from a female donor in good health, serving as a healthy control. Each CDR3 is given with its conserved first and last residue. A D gene is named only where the DNA matches it firmly. Clone sizes are given selectively: once, few, many, or a class where the clone is expanded.

>.|TRBJ2-2|TRBV24-1|.
TGTGCCACCAGTGATTTCGGCGGCGCGAACACCGGGGAGCTGTTTTTT
CATSDFGGANTGELFF
>many|TRBJ2-7|TRBV6-5|.
TGTGCCAGCAGTTACGGCGGAGTATGGGACGTTGGCTCCTACGAGCAGTACTTC
CASSYGGVWDVGSYEQYF
>.|TRBJ2-5|TRBV10-3|.
TGTGCCATCAGTGACAGGCTCCAAGAGACCCAGTACTTC
CAISDRLQETQYF
>.|TRBJ2-2|TRBV5-1|TRBD1
TGCGCCAGCAGCTTGGATCAAGGGGGCGTCGCCGGGGAGCTGTTTTTT
CASSLDQGGVAGELFF
>many|TRBJ2-1|TRBV4-1|.
TGCGCCAGCAGCTCGGCGGGATCTCGCAATGAGCAGTTCTTC
CASSSAGSRNEQFF
>.|TRBJ2-5|TRBV28|.
TGTGCCAGCAGTCCGGGGACCGCAGAGACCCAGTACTTC
CASSPGTAETQYF
>.|TRBJ2-3|TRBV29-1|TRBD2
TGCAGCGTTGACGGGACGGGCGGGGGATCAGATACGCAGTATTTT
CSVDGTGGGSDTQYF
>.|TRBJ2-3|TRBV21-1|.
TGTGCCAGCAGCAAATTCAGGCCAGATACGCAGTATTTT
CASSKFRPDTQYF
>few|TRBJ2-5|TRBV5-1|.
TGCGCCAGCACCCAGGAGGGGCTCGGGACCCAGTACTTC
CASTQEGLGTQYF
>many|TRBJ2-3|TRBV20-1|TRBD1
TGCAGTGCTAGGGCGGGACAGGGGATCACAGATACGCAGTATTTT
CSARAGQGITDTQYF
>few|TRBJ1-6|TRBV25-1|.
TGTGCCAGCAGTGAAGGCGGCTTTAGGAATTCACCCCTCCACTTT
CASSEGGFRNSPLHF
>few|TRBJ1-5|TRBV20-1|.
TGCAGTGCTACCCCGGGAGGGAATCCCTCCAATCAGCCCCAGCATTTT
CSATPGGNPSNQPQHF
>few|TRBJ2-7|TRBV5-8|TRBD2
TGTGCCAGCAGCTTGGGCTATTGGACTAGCGGTGTCTACGAGCAGTACTTC
CASSLGYWTSGVYEQYF
>.|TRBJ2-3|TRBV18|TRBD1
TGTGCCAGCTCACTTGGACAGGGAGGAGCTGGAGATACGCAGTATTTT
CASSLGQGGAGDTQYF